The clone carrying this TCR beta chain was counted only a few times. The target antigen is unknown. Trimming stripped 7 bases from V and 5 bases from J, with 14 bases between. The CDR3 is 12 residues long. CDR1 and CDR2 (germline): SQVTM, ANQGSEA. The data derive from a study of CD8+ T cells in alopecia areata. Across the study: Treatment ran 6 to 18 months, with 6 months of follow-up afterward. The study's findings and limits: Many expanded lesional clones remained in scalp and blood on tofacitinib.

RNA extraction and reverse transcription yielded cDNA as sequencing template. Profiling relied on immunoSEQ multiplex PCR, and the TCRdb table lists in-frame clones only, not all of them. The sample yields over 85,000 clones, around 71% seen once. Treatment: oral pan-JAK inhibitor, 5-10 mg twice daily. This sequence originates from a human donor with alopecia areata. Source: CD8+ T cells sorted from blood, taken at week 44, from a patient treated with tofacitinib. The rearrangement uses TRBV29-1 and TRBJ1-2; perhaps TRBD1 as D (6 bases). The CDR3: CSAESGVYGYTF. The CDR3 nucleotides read TGCAGCGCCGAATCAGGGGTTTATGGCTACACCTTC.